The TCR beta chain described here comes from a study of T cells in Graves' hyperthyroidism and ophthalmopathy. This clonotype occurred many times. No antigen is known for it. The junction had 15 bases not matched to a gene; V was cut back by 5 bases and J by 3 bases. Germline V CDR1 and CDR2: MNHNS, SASEGT. CDR3 size: 17 residues. General observations from the study: Within blood appeared most thyroid clonotypes that had expanded above 0.001. The model identified upcoming ophthalmopathy a median approximately 6.5 months ahead of onset.

The cohort's ophthalmopathy patients, a group with duration under 3 months, had a Clinical Activity Score of at least 3 and a NOSPECS grade of at least 4. Clinical symptoms, serum thyroxine, TRAb, thyroid ultrasound and orbital computed tomography informed diagnoses. RNA transcripts yielded amplified TCR beta CDR3 regions. HTBI primers drove first-round RT-PCR of the TCR CDR3. One entry per CDR3 protein, called by TCRdb with MiXCR from the multiplex PCR reads. This repertoire shows about 520,000 distinct CDR3 sequences, roughly a quarter found once; its top ten account for around 11%. The origin of this receptor is a young woman with Graves' ophthalmopathy. Sequenced: blood. The J gene is TRBJ2-7, the V gene TRBV6-1, with 8 bases that match TRBD2. CDR3 nucleotides: TGTGCCAGCAGTCCTTTAGGGGGAGCGGGGGTACTCTACGAGCAGTACTTC. It yields the protein CASSPLGGAGVLYEQYF.